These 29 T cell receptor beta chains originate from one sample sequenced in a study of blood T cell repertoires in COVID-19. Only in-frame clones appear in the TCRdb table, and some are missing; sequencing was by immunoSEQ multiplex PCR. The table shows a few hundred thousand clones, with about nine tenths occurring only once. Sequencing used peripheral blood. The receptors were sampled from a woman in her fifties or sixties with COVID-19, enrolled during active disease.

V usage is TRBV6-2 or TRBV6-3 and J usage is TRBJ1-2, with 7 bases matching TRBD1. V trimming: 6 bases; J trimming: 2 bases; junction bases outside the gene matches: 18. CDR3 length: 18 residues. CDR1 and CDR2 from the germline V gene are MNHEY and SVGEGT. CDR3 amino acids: CASSYYQAMDRLNYGYTF. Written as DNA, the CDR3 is TGTGCCAGCAGCTATTATCAAGCAATGGACAGGTTAAACTATGGCTACACCTTC.

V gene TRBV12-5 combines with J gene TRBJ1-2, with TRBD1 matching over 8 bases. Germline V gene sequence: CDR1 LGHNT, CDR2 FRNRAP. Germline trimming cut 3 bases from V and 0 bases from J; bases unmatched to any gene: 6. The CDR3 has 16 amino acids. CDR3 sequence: CASGLGAGGTNYGYTF. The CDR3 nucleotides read TGTGCTAGTGGTTTAGGGGCAGGGGGCACTAACTATGGCTACACCTTC.

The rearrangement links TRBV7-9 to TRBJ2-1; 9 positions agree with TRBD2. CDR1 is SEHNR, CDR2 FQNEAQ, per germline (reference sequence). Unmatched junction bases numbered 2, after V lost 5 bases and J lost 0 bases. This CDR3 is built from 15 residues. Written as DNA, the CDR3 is TGTGCCAGCAGCGCTAGCGGGACCTCCTACAATGAGCAGTTCTTC. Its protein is CASSASGTSYNEQFF.

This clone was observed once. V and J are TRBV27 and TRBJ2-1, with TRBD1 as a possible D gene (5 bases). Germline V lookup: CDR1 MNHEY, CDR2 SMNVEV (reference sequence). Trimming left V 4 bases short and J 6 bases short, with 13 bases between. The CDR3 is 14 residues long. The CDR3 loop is CASSYQGEINEQFF. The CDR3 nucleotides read TGTGCCAGCAGTTATCAGGGCGAAATCAATGAGCAGTTCTTC.

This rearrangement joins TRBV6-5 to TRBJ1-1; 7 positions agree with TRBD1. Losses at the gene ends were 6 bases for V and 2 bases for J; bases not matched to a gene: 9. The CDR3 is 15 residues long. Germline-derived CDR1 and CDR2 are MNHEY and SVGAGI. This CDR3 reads CASRPTTGYNTEAFF. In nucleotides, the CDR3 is TGTGCCAGCAGGCCCACGACAGGGTACAACACTGAAGCTTTCTTT.

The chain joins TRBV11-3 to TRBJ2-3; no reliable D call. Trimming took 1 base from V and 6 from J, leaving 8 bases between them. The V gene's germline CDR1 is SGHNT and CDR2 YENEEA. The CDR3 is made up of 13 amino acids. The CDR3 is CASSLVEADTQYF. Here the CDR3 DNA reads TGTGCCAGCAGCTTAGTTGAGGCCGATACGCAGTATTTT.

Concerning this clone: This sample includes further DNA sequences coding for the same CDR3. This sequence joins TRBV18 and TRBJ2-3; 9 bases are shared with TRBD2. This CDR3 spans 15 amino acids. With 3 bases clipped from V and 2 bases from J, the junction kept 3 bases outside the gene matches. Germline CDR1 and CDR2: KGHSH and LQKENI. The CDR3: CASSPLAGATDTQYF. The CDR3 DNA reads TGTGCCAGCTCACCCTTAGCGGGAGCCACAGATACGCAGTATTTT.

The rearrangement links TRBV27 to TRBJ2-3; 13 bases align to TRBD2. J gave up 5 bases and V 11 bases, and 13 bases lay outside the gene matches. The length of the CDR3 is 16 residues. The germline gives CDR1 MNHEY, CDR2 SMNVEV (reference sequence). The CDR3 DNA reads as TGTGCCCGACACGGGACTAGCGGGATGGAGGGAGATACGCAGTATTTT. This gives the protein CARHGTSGMEGDTQYF.

The CDR3 DNA sequence: TGTGCCAGCAGCCAGGGGGCGGGAGAAAGCCACGAGCAGTACTTC. It is translated as CASSQGAGESHEQYF. This sequence joins TRBV4-2 and TRBJ2-7; a possible D gene is TRBD2 (7 bases). Germline CDR1 reads LGHNA; CDR2 reads YNFKEQ. Trimming took 3 bases from V and 5 from J, leaving 17 bases between them. CDR3 size: 15 residues.

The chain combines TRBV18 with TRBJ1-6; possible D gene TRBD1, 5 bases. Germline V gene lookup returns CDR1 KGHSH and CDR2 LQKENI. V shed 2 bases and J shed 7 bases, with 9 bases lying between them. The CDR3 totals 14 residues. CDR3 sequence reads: CASSPGAGNSPLHF. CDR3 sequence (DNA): TGTGCCAGCTCACCAGGGGCAGGGAATTCACCCCTCCACTTT.

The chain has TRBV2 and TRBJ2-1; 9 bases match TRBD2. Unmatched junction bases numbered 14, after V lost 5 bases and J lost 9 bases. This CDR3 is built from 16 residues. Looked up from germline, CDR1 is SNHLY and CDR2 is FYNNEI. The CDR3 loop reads CASSWAGGPIEGEQFF. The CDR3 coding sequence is TGTGCCAGCAGTTGGGCGGGAGGGCCAATTGAGGGTGAGCAGTTCTTC.

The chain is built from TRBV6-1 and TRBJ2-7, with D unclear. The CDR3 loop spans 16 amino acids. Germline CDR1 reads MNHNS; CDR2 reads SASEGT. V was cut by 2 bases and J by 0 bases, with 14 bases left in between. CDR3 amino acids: CASSESFPDSSYEQYF. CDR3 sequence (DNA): TGTGCCAGCAGTGAAAGTTTCCCCGATAGCTCCTACGAGCAGTACTTC.

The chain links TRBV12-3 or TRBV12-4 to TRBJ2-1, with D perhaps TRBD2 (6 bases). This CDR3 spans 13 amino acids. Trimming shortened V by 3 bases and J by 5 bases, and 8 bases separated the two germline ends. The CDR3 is CASSFGLNNEQFF. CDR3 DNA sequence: TGTGCCAGCAGTTTCGGACTAAACAATGAGCAGTTCTTC.

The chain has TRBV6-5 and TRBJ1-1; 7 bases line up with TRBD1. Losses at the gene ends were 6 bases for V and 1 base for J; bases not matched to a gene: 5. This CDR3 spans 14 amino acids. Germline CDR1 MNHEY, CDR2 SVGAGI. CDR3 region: CASRRGQPNTEAFF. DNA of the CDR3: TGTGCCAGCAGACGGGGACAGCCGAACACTGAAGCTTTCTTT.

CDR3 in amino acids: CASSSRGQETQYF. The CDR3 DNA sequence: TGTGCCAGCAGCTCACGGGGCCAAGAGACCCAGTACTTC. The chain combines TRBV9 with TRBJ2-5, with a tentative D call TRBD2 (5 bases). This CDR3 is 13 amino acids long. CDR1 and CDR2 (germline): SGDLS, YYNGEE. The V end was cut by 4 bases, the J end by 1 base, with 8 bases between.

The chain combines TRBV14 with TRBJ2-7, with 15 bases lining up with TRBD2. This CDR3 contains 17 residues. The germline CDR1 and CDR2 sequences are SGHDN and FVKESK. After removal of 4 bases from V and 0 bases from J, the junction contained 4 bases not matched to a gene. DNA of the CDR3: TGTGCCAGCAGCCCGGGACTAGCGGGAGGTCTCTCCTACGAGCAGTACTTC. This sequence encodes CASSPGLAGGLSYEQYF.

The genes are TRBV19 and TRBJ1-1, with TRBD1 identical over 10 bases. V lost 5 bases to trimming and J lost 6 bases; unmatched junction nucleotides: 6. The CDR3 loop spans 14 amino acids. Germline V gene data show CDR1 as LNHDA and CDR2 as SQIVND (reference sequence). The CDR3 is CASSFDRGPSEAFF. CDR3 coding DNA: TGTGCCAGTAGTTTCGACAGGGGGCCTTCTGAAGCTTTCTTT.

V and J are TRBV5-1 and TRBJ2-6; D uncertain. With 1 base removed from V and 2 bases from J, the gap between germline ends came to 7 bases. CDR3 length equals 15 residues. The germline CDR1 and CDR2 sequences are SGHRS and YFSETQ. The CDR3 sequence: CASSLQVPGANVLTF. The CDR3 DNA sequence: TGCGCCAGCAGCTTGCAGGTTCCTGGGGCCAACGTCCTGACTTTC.

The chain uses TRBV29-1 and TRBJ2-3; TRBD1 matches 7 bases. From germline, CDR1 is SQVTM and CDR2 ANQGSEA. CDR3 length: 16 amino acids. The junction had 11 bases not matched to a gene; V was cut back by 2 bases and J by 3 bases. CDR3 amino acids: CSVERGQKRGTDTQYF. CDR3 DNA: TGCAGCGTTGAAAGGGGACAGAAACGGGGAACAGATACGCAGTATTTT.

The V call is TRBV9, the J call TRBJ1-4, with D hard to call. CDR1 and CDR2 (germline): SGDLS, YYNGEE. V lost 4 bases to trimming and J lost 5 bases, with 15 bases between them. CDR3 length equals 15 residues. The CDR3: CASSPRPLGNEKLFF. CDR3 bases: TGTGCCAGCAGCCCTCGTCCCCTGGGCAATGAAAAACTGTTTTTT.

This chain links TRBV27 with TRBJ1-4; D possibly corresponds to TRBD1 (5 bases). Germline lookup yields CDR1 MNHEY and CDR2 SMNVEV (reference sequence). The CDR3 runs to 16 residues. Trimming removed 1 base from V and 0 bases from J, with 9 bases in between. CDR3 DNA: TGTGCCAGCAGTTTATTACGGGGGGCAACTAATGAAAAACTGTTTTTT. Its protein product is CASSLLRGATNEKLFF.

CDR3: CASSQDPPGRYGYTF. CDR3 DNA: TGTGCCAGCAGCCAAGATCCCCCAGGGCGCTATGGCTACACCTTC. The V call is TRBV14, the J call TRBJ1-2; possible D gene TRBD1, 5 bases. Germline CDR1 SGHDN, CDR2 FVKESK. V lost 0 bases to trimming and J lost 4 bases, with 12 bases between them. The CDR3 loop spans 15 amino acids.

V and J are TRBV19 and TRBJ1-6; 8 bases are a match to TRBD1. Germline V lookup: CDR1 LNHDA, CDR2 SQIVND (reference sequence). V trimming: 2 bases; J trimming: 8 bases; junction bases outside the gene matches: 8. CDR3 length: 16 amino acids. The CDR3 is CASSISATGADSPLHF. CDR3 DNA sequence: TGTGCCAGTAGTATATCTGCGACAGGGGCCGATTCACCCCTCCACTTT.

The CDR3 DNA sequence: TGTGCCAGCTCACTGGCCGGGACAGGGGACTTTACCCAGTACTTC. It yields the protein CASSLAGTGDFTQYF. V gene TRBV18 combines with J gene TRBJ2-5; 10 bases are a match to TRBD1. The CDR3 is 15 amino acids. The V gene's germline CDR1 is KGHSH and CDR2 LQKENI. V dropped 4 bases and J dropped 8; count of bases not matched to a gene: 10. The full variable domain, in which reference TRBV18 and TRBJ2-5 provide the parts outside the CDR3, is NAGVMQNPRHLVRRRGQEARLRCSPMKGHSHVYWYRQLPEEGLKFMVYLQKENIIDESGMPKERFSAEFPKEGPSILRIQQVVRGDSAAYFCASSLAGTGDFTQYFGPGTRLLVL.

CDR3 protein: CASSDPNRGRNEQFF. CDR3 bases: TGTGCCAGCAGTGACCCGAACAGGGGAAGGAATGAGCAGTTCTTC. This chain links TRBV6-4 with TRBJ2-1, with 7 nucleotides matching TRBD1. Germline CDR1 is MRHNA and CDR2 is SNTAGT. The V gene end was trimmed by 2 bases and the J gene end by 7 bases; junction bases not matched to a gene: 8. The length of the CDR3 is 15 residues.

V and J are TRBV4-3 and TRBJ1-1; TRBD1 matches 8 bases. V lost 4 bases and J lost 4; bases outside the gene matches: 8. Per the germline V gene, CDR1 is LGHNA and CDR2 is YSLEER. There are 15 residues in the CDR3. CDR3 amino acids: CASSLQTGVSTEAFF. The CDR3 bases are TGCGCCAGCAGCCTCCAGACAGGGGTAAGCACTGAAGCTTTCTTT.

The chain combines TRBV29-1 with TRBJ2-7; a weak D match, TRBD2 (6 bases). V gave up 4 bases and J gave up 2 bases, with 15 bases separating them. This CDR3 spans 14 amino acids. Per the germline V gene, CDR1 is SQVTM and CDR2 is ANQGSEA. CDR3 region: CSVARGGGTYEQYF. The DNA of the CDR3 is TGCAGCGTTGCCAGAGGTGGCGGGACCTACGAGCAGTACTTC.

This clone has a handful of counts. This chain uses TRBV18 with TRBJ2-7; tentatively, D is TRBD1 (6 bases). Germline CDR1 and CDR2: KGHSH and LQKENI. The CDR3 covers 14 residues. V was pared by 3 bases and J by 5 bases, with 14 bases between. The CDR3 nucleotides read TGTGCCAGCTCACCGTGGGGGCCGTTGGACGAGCAGTACTTC. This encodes CASSPWGPLDEQYF. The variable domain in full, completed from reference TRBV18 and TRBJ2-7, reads NAGVMQNPRHLVRRRGQEARLRCSPMKGHSHVYWYRQLPEEGLKFMVYLQKENIIDESGMPKERFSAEFPKEGPSILRIQQVVRGDSAAYFCASSPWGPLDEQYFGPGTRLTVT.

CDR3 nucleotides: TGTGCCAGCTCACTCCGACAGGGCGCGAATGAAAAACTGTTTTTT. This encodes CASSLRQGANEKLFF. The gene calls are TRBV18 and TRBJ1-4, with TRBD1 matching over 7 bases. Germline values: CDR1 KGHSH, CDR2 LQKENI. V lost 4 bases to trimming and J lost 5 bases; unmatched junction nucleotides: 7. CDR3 length equals 15 residues. The full variable domain, with the rest looked up from reference TRBV18 and TRBJ1-4, is NAGVMQNPRHLVRRRGQEARLRCSPMKGHSHVYWYRQLPEEGLKFMVYLQKENIIDESGMPKERFSAEFPKEGPSILRIQQVVRGDSAAYFCASSLRQGANEKLFFGSGTQLSVL.